Shown below are 23 T cell receptor beta chains from a single sample sequenced in a study of cytotoxic CD8 clonotypes in ibrutinib-treated CLL. Libraries were prepared by immunoSEQ multiplex PCR; TCRdb keeps only in-frame clonotypes and omits some of them. The sample holds fewer than 400,000 clones; 67% are singletons and the top ten take just under 6.5%. This material consisted of PBMCs, taken after 36 months of ibrutinib treatment. These receptors were collected from a human donor with chronic lymphocytic leukemia.

This sequence joins TRBV7-8 and TRBJ2-5, with 7 bases fitting TRBD2. After removal of 3 bases from V and 4 bases from J, the junction contained 2 bases not matched to a gene. The CDR3 runs to 13 residues. Germline-derived CDR1 and CDR2 are SGHVS and FQNEAQ. CDR3 region: CASSFSGTETQYF. As DNA, the CDR3 is TGTGCCAGCAGCTTCAGCGGGACAGAGACCCAGTACTTC.

This chain connects TRBV29-1 to TRBJ2-6; 12 positions match TRBD1. This CDR3 contains 21 residues. Germline V gene data show CDR1 as SQVTM and CDR2 as ANQGSEA. The V gene end was trimmed by 6 bases and the J gene end by 1 base; junction bases not matched to a gene: 19. The CDR3 loop is CSVHRNPRGQGAQSGANVLTF. In DNA form, the CDR3 reads TGCAGCGTCCACCGCAACCCGCGGGGACAGGGGGCCCAATCTGGGGCCAACGTCCTGACTTTC.

The rearrangement uses TRBV4-1 and TRBJ2-7, with D tentatively TRBD2 (6 bases). With 4 bases removed from V and 4 bases from J, the gap between germline ends came to 14 bases. CDR1 is MGHRA and CDR2 is YSYEKL in the germline V gene. The CDR3 loop spans 14 amino acids. Here the CDR3 reads CASSRNWGDYEQYF. CDR3 nucleotide sequence: TGCGCCAGCAGCCGGAACTGGGGGGATTACGAGCAGTACTTC.

The chain links TRBV9 to TRBJ1-2, with TRBD1 identical over 7 bases. Unmatched junction bases numbered 4, after V lost 2 bases and J lost 6 bases. This CDR3 has 13 amino acids. Germline CDR1 and CDR2: SGDLS and YYNGEE. CDR3 amino acids: CASSVTGIHGYTF. CDR3 sequence (DNA): TGTGCCAGCAGCGTGACAGGGATCCATGGCTACACCTTC.

V is TRBV29-1 and J is TRBJ2-1; TRBD1 matches 11 bases. CDR3 length: 14 amino acids. V was pared by 3 bases and J by 8 bases, with 6 bases of the junction left unmatched. Germline values: CDR1 SQVTM, CDR2 ANQGSEA. This chain's CDR3 is CSVDVDRGRDEQFF. In nucleotides, the CDR3 is TGCAGCGTTGACGTGGACAGGGGGCGCGATGAGCAGTTCTTC.

This sequence joins TRBV27 and TRBJ2-5; maybe TRBD2 (5 bases). Germline loops: CDR1 MNHEY, CDR2 SMNVEV (reference sequence). This CDR3 has 13 amino acids. V was clipped by 6 bases and J by 4 bases, with 12 bases between them. This CDR3 is CASRNGGGETQYF. CDR3 nucleotides: TGTGCCAGCAGAAACGGTGGAGGAGAGACCCAGTACTTC.

This clone was recorded only once. The CDR3 nucleotides read TGCGCCAGCAGCTTGGAACTAGCCAGAGATACGCAGTATTTT. Encoded protein: CASSLELARDTQYF. V is TRBV5-1 and J is TRBJ2-3; tentatively, D is TRBD2 (6 bases). This CDR3 is built from 14 residues. Per the germline V gene, CDR1 is SGHRS and CDR2 is YFSETQ. V gave up 0 bases and J gave up 5 bases, with 10 bases separating them. The full variable domain, rest sourced from reference TRBV5-1 and TRBJ2-3, is KAGVTQTPRYLIKTRGQQVTLSCSPISGHRSVSWYQQTPGQGLQFLFEYFSETQRNKGNFPGRFSGRQFSNSRSEMNVSTLELGDSALYLCASSLELARDTQYFGPGTRLTVL.

This chain connects TRBV7-9 to TRBJ1-1; D is possibly TRBD1 (5 bases). The CDR3 spans 14 residues. V gave up 1 base and J gave up 4 bases, with 10 bases separating them. Germline CDR1 SEHNR, CDR2 FQNEAQ (reference sequence). The CDR3 sequence is CASSLERGSTEAFF. CDR3 coding DNA: TGTGCCAGCAGCTTAGAAAGGGGTAGCACTGAAGCTTTCTTT.

V is TRBV5-1 and J is TRBJ2-5, with D perhaps matching TRBD2 (6 bases). CDR3 size: 15 residues. Looked up from germline, CDR1 is SGHRS and CDR2 is YFSETQ. V was clipped by 3 bases and J by 2 bases, with 14 bases between them. The CDR3 DNA follows: TGCGCCAGCAGCTCCCCGGGACTCCAACAAGAGACCCAGTACTTC. Translated: CASSSPGLQQETQYF.

This rearrangement joins TRBV2 to TRBJ1-5; D remains ambiguous. Trimming cost V 6 bases and J 1 base, with 13 bases left between them. CDR1 is SNHLY and CDR2 is FYNNEI in the germline V gene. This CDR3 region has 15 residues. The CDR3 sequence: CASSRGVVSNQPQHF. In DNA form, the CDR3 reads TGTGCCAGCAGCCGTGGGGTTGTCAGCAATCAGCCCCAGCATTTT. Filled out from reference TRBV2 and TRBJ1-5, the complete variable domain reads EPEVTQTPSHQVTQMGQEVILRCVPISNHLYFYWYRQILGQKVEFLVSFYNNEISEKSEIFDDQFSVERPDGSNFTLKIRSTKLEDSAMYFCASSRGVVSNQPQHFGDGTRLSIL.

The J gene is TRBJ2-3, the V gene TRBV5-1; a weak D match, TRBD1 (6 bases). Germline CDR1 is SGHRS and CDR2 is YFSETQ. The CDR3 sequence is 13 residues long. Trimming cost V 9 bases and J 5 bases, with 16 bases left between them. CDR3 nucleotides: TGCGCCACCAATACAGGGTTCAGAGATACGCAGTATTTT. It specifies CATNTGFRDTQYF.

The genes are TRBV15 and TRBJ1-1, with no clear D. The V gene's germline CDR1 is LNHNV and CDR2 YYDKDF (reference sequence). The CDR3 is 13 amino acids. V was clipped by 0 bases and J by 0 bases, with 2 bases between them. CDR3 amino acids: CATSRELNTEAFF. In nucleotides, the CDR3 is TGTGCCACCAGCAGAGAGTTGAACACTGAAGCTTTCTTT.

The chain carries TRBV6-5 and TRBJ2-7; D is ambiguous. This CDR3 comprises 13 residues. Trimming removed 4 bases at V and 3 bases at J, with 10 bases between. Germline V lookup: CDR1 MNHEY, CDR2 SVGAGI. CDR3 residues: CASSFRSVYEQYF. The CDR3, as DNA: TGTGCCAGCAGTTTCAGATCGGTCTACGAGCAGTACTTC.

This clone was observed a few times. The V and J genes are TRBV11-3 and TRBJ2-3; TRBD1 or TRBD2 may be the D gene (7 bases each). The CDR3 sequence is 14 residues long. Germline V CDR1 and CDR2: SGHNT, YENEEA. The V end lost 2 bases, the J end lost 4 bases, and 10 bases lay between the germline ends. The CDR3 protein is CASSLSGGADTQYF. The CDR3 bases are TGTGCCAGCAGCTTATCAGGGGGGGCAGATACGCAGTATTTT.

The CDR3 reads CASSSSGRNIQYF. The CDR3 DNA reads as TGTGCCAGCAGCTCTAGCGGGAGAAACATTCAGTACTTC. This rearrangement joins TRBV7-2 to TRBJ2-4, with 10 bases fitting TRBD2. Germline V gene data show CDR1 as SGHTA and CDR2 as FQGNSA. This CDR3 contains 13 residues. With V trimmed by 4 bases and J by 6 bases, 0 bases remained unmatched.

The rearrangement links TRBV7-3 to TRBJ2-7; D ambiguous. The V gene lost 5 bases and the J gene lost 2 bases, with 13 bases spanning the gap. Germline V gene sequence: CDR1 SGHTA, CDR2 FQGTGA. This CDR3 is 14 amino acids long. The CDR3 DNA reads TGTGCCAGCAGCCCTTCTTATGGCGCCTACGAGCAGTACTTC. Translating it yields CASSPSYGAYEQYF.

The chain employs TRBV18 and TRBJ2-7; 7 nucleotides align to TRBD1. The CDR3 extends over 15 amino acids. The V gene end was trimmed by 6 bases and the J gene end by 3 bases; junction bases not matched to a gene: 11. Per the germline V gene, CDR1 is KGHSH and CDR2 is LQKENI. CDR3 sequence reads: CASSIGQAEIYEQYF. For the CDR3, the DNA is TGTGCCAGCTCGATAGGACAGGCCGAAATCTACGAGCAGTACTTC.

This CDR3 reads CASSMGGGGQPQHF. The CDR3 nucleotides are TGTGCCAGTAGTATGGGAGGGGGCGGTCAGCCCCAGCATTTT. The chain has TRBV19 and TRBJ1-5; TRBD1 agrees at 7 bases. Germline lookup yields CDR1 LNHDA and CDR2 SQIVND (reference sequence). V trimming: 3 bases; J trimming: 6 bases; junction bases outside the gene matches: 5. CDR3 size: 14 residues.

The chain employs TRBV9 and TRBJ2-1; D is tentatively TRBD1 or TRBD2 (5 bases each). V was pared by 0 bases and J by 3 bases, with 13 bases between. Germline CDR1 reads SGDLS; CDR2 reads YYNGEE. CDR3 length: 16 residues. The CDR3: CASSVAEGRIYNEQFF. The CDR3 DNA is TGTGCCAGCAGCGTAGCTGAGGGGCGGATCTACAATGAGCAGTTCTTC.

This clone has just a few counts. The chain is built from TRBV19 and TRBJ2-5; 9 nucleotides line up with TRBD2. V trimming: 6 bases; J trimming: 2 bases; junction bases outside the gene matches: 4. Germline loops: CDR1 LNHDA, CDR2 SQIVND (reference sequence). The CDR3 is 14 residues long. The CDR3 coding sequence is TGTGCCAGTAGCGGACTAGCGAGGCAAGAGACCCAGTACTTC. Its protein is CASSGLARQETQYF.

This clone turned up a few times. This sequence joins TRBV9 and TRBJ1-2, with a possible D match to TRBD1 (5 bases). Germline CDR1 and CDR2: SGDLS and YYNGEE. The V end lost 5 bases, the J end lost 1 base, and 12 bases lay between the germline ends. CDR3 length equals 14 residues. CDR3 DNA sequence: TGTGCCAGCAGATCCGCAGGGTTTAACTATGGCTACACCTTC. Its translation is CASRSAGFNYGYTF. Looking up the rest from reference TRBV9 and TRBJ1-2 gives the full variable domain: DSGVTQTPKHLITATGQRVTLRCSPRSGDLSVYWYQQSLDQGLQFLIQYYNGEERAKGNILERFSAQQFPDLHSELNLSSLELGDSALYFCASRSAGFNYGYTFGSGTRLTVV.

There are a few counts of this clone. The chain recombines TRBV5-1 with TRBJ1-2; D unresolved. CDR3 length equals 17 residues. Trimming took off 1 base at V and 3 bases at J, with 19 bases between the two ends. In germline, CDR1 is SGHRS, CDR2 YFSETQ. CDR3 DNA sequence: TGCGCCAGCAGCTTGAATGCTTTAGGGAAAGCTCACTATGGCTACACCTTC. This codes for CASSLNALGKAHYGYTF.

The gene calls are TRBV9 and TRBJ2-3; 13 nucleotides match TRBD2. CDR3 length: 15 amino acids. Germline V gene lookup returns CDR1 SGDLS and CDR2 YYNGEE. J lost 7 bases, V lost 4 bases, and 6 bases had no gene match. This chain's CDR3 is CASSITSGGAHTQYF. CDR3 sequence (DNA): TGTGCCAGCAGCATTACTAGCGGGGGGGCTCATACGCAGTATTTT.